The 8 T cell receptor beta chains presented below share a single source sample, sequenced in a study of cytomegalovirus exposure and HLA in healthy donors. The PCR made use of 60 Vbeta and 13 Jbeta primers. The data were produced by immunoSEQ multiplex PCR, yet TCRdb's version contains in-frame clones alone and is incomplete. Altogether under 200,000 clones are present, approximately 62% being singletons, with the ten largest covering 1.1% to 1.5%. Sequencing was carried out using PBMCs. The origin of the receptors is a middle-aged man in good health and CMV-seronegative.

The chain links TRBV28 to TRBJ2-3; 11 bases align to TRBD1. Germline CDR1 MDHEN, CDR2 SYDVKM. Trimming cost V 6 bases and J 5 bases; bases outside gene matches: 10. The CDR3 spans 16 residues. The CDR3 here is CASSELGQGAGDTQYF. The DNA for the CDR3 is TGTGCCAGCAGCGAGCTCGGACAGGGGGCGGGAGATACGCAGTATTTT.

The chain is built from TRBV2 and TRBJ1-1; a possible D gene is TRBD1 (5 bases). V was shortened by 5 bases and J by 2 bases, with 12 bases between the two germline ends. Germline V gene lookup returns CDR1 SNHLY and CDR2 FYNNEI. The CDR3 sequence is 14 residues long. As DNA, the CDR3 is TGTGCCAGCAGTCCGACAGACAGCAACACTGAAGCTTTCTTT. It yields the protein CASSPTDSNTEAFF. The full variable domain, rest sourced from reference TRBV2 and TRBJ1-1, is EPEVTQTPSHQVTQMGQEVILRCVPISNHLYFYWYRQILGQKVEFLVSFYNNEISEKSEIFDDQFSVERPDGSNFTLKIRSTKLEDSAMYFCASSPTDSNTEAFFGQGTRLTVV.

The chain is built from TRBV5-1 and TRBJ2-2; D is perhaps TRBD1 (5 bases). V was shortened by 0 bases and J by 1 base, with 13 bases between the two germline ends. The CDR3 runs 17 residues. Germline lookup yields CDR1 SGHRS and CDR2 YFSETQ. CDR3 sequence (DNA): TGCGCCAGCAGCTTGGTAAGCAGGGCGGAGAACACCGGGGAGCTGTTTTTT. It yields the protein CASSLVSRAENTGELFF.

This clone was seen more than once but under ten times. The gene calls are TRBV5-1 and TRBJ1-4; 8 nucleotides agree with TRBD1. This CDR3 contains 14 residues. Germline values: CDR1 SGHRS, CDR2 YFSETQ. V lost 5 bases and J lost 5; bases outside the gene matches: 5. For the CDR3, the DNA is TGCGCCAGCAGACTGACAGGGGCGAATGAAAAACTGTTTTTT. It codes for CASRLTGANEKLFF.

The V call is TRBV6-5, the J call TRBJ1-6; unclear D gene. V was clipped by 6 bases and J by 0 bases, with 6 bases between them. The CDR3 runs to 14 residues. Germline V CDR1 and CDR2: MNHEY, SVGAGI. DNA for the CDR3: TGTGCCAGCAGCCCGTCCTCCTATAATTCACCCCTCCACTTT. This gives the protein CASSPSSYNSPLHF.

This clone was found a few times. The genes are TRBV7-6 and TRBJ2-3, with TRBD2 identical over 14 bases. CDR3 length: 19 residues. With 3 bases clipped from V and 0 bases from J, the junction kept 8 bases outside the gene matches. CDR1 is SGHVS and CDR2 is FNYEAQ in the germline V gene. As DNA, the CDR3 is TGTGCCAGCAGCTTCCGACTAGCGGGGGGGGACTCTAGCACAGATACGCAGTATTTT. Encoded protein: CASSFRLAGGDSSTDTQYF.

The V gene is TRBV2, the J gene TRBJ1-6; a possible D gene is TRBD1 (6 bases). Germline CDR1 and CDR2: SNHLY and FYNNEI. The V gene lost 6 bases and the J gene lost 7 bases, with 10 bases spanning the gap. The CDR3 runs 13 residues. Here the CDR3 reads CASRQGWNSPLHF. Written as DNA, the CDR3 is TGTGCCAGCAGGCAGGGGTGGAATTCACCCCTCCACTTT.

The CDR3 nucleotides are TGCAGCGCTGCTAAGGACGGGATCTATGGCTACACCTTC. It specifies CSAAKDGIYGYTF. The chain carries TRBV29-1 and TRBJ1-2; no firm D call. CDR3 length equals 13 residues. From germline, CDR1 is SQVTM and CDR2 ANQGSEA. Trimming shortened V by 7 bases and J by 4 bases, and 16 bases separated the two germline ends.